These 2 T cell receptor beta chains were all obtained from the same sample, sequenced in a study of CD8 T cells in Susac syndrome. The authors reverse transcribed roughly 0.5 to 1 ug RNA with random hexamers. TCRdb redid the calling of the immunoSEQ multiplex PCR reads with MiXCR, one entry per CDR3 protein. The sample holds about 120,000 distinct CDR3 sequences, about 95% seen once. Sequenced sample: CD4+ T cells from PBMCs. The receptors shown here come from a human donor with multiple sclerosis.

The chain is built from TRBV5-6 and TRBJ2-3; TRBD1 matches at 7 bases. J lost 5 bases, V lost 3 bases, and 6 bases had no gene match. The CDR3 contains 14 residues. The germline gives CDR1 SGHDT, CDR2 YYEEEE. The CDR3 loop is CASSSTGIGDTQYF. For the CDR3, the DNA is TGTGCCAGCAGCTCGACAGGGATTGGAGATACGCAGTATTTT.

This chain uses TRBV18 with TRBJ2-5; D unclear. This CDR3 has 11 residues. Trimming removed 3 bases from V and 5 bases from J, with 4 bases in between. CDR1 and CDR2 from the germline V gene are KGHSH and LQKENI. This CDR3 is CASSPYETQYF. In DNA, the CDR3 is TGTGCCAGCTCACCCTACGAGACCCAGTACTTC.